The sequence of this T cell receptor beta chain was determined in a study of prognosis after radiotherapy for stage I lung cancer. Study summary: All of the enrolled patients had stage I non-small cell lung cancer, and they joined between 2018 and January 2019.

This clonotype was counted between two and nine times. CDR3 of TCR beta was amplified from genomic DNA via a two-round multiplex PCR. Primers specific to each TRBV and TRBJ gene drove first-round PCR. In TCRdb, the multiplex PCR reads were re-called with MiXCR into one record per CDR3 protein. Among roughly 30,000 distinct CDR3 sequences listed, 40% to 55% were seen once. The sequencing used PBMCs, collected before or after stereotactic body radiation therapy (not recorded which). The receptor comes from a donor aged 50 or older with non-small cell lung cancer.

CDR3 sequence reads: CASSPSGDKNIQYF. Written as DNA, the CDR3 is TGTGCCAGCAGCCCCTCGGGGGACAAAAACATTCAGTACTTC. The chain couples TRBV3-1 to TRBJ2-4; D perhaps matches TRBD2 (6 bases). Trimming took off 4 bases at V and 3 bases at J, with 10 bases between the two ends. The CDR3 has 14 amino acids. CDR1 is LGHDT and CDR2 is YNNKEL in the germline V gene (reference sequence).